This passage covers 31 T cell receptor beta chains from one sample sequenced in a study of T cell repertoires in cytomegalovirus infection. Their antigens remain unidentified. Using its own MiXCR run on the reads, TCRdb lists one record per CDR3 protein. The table includes under 150,000 distinct CDR3 sequences, 24% detected once. The material sequenced was PBMCs, sequenced either directly or after in vitro stimulation (not recorded which). The receptors originated from a human donor in good health (CMV status not recorded). Some clones in this sample may be carry-over from other donors' samples.

This clonotype was observed a few times. The chain couples TRBV5-1 to TRBJ2-2; TRBD2 agrees at 11 bases. The CDR3 is made up of 16 amino acids. V lost 6 bases to trimming and J lost 1 base; unmatched junction nucleotides: 5. CDR1 and CDR2 from the germline V gene are SGHRS and YFSETQ. CDR3 sequence (DNA): TGCGCCAGCACCCGACTAGCGGGGCAGAACACCGGGGAGCTGTTTTTT. Amino acid sequence: CASTRLAGQNTGELFF.

This clonotype showed up many times. CDR3 nucleotides: TGTGCCAGCAGCTTAGCGCCGGCCCCCGGAGCGGGAGGGCTCGAGCAGTACTTC. This gives the protein CASSLAPAPGAGGLEQYF. The genes are TRBV11-1 and TRBJ2-7; TRBD2 aligns across 10 bases. Germline V gene lookup returns CDR1 SGHAT and CDR2 FQDESV (reference sequence). Unmatched junction bases numbered 14, after V lost 0 bases and J lost 6 bases. The CDR3 length is 18 residues.

Only a few counts were recorded for this clonotype. The chain couples TRBV6-5 to TRBJ2-5, with no clear D. V was pared by 2 bases and J by 2 bases, with 6 bases between. Germline loops: CDR1 MNHEY, CDR2 SVGAGI. This CDR3 is 13 amino acids long. The CDR3 protein is CASSYQEQETQYF. CDR3 DNA sequence: TGTGCCAGCAGTTACCAGGAACAAGAGACCCAGTACTTC.

The V and J genes are TRBV27 and TRBJ2-2; 7 bases are a match to TRBD1. V shed 8 bases, J shed 2 bases, and the junction held 14 bases outside the gene matches. Per the germline V gene, CDR1 is MNHEY and CDR2 is SMNVEV (reference sequence). The CDR3 has 17 amino acids. CDR3 in amino acids: CASRSTRGIFNTGELFF. In DNA, the CDR3 is TGTGCCAGCCGCTCAACCAGGGGGATCTTCAACACCGGGGAGCTGTTTTTT.

This chain uses TRBV10-3 with TRBJ1-4, with TRBD1 identical over 9 bases. The CDR3 length is 15 residues. CDR1 and CDR2 (germline): ENHRY, SYGVKD. V trimming: 4 bases; J trimming: 7 bases; junction bases outside the gene matches: 7. CDR3 sequence: CAISATGGKGEKLFF. CDR3 nucleotides: TGTGCCATCAGTGCAACAGGGGGCAAGGGTGAAAAACTGTTTTTT.

This rearrangement joins TRBV9 to TRBJ2-6; D remains unclear. The CDR3 consists of 15 residues. Between the trimmed V and J ends, which lost 0 bases and 1 base, there was a span of 5 bases. The germline V gene encodes CDR1 SGDLS and CDR2 YYNGEE. This CDR3 is CASSVGSSGANVLTF. The CDR3 DNA is TGTGCCAGCAGCGTAGGAAGTTCTGGGGCCAACGTCCTGACTTTC.

In nucleotides, the CDR3 is TGTGCCAGCAGCTTAGGTTCAGGGGAAAACATTCAGTACTTC. This encodes CASSLGSGENIQYF. The chain joins TRBV11-3 to TRBJ2-4, with D maybe TRBD1 (6 bases). CDR3 length: 14 residues. V was shortened by 1 base and J by 5 bases, with 9 bases between the two germline ends. Germline V gene lookup returns CDR1 SGHNT and CDR2 YENEEA.

The chain links TRBV7-6 to TRBJ2-7; D is ambiguous. V lost 4 bases and J lost 4, with 5 bases in between. CDR1 and CDR2 from the germline V gene are SGHVS and FNYEAQ. The CDR3 runs to 11 residues. CDR3 in DNA: TGTGCCAGCAGCTCCCCATACGAGCAGTACGTC. Protein: CASSSPYEQYV.

This clonotype was counted between two and nine times. This chain connects TRBV12-3 or TRBV12-4 to TRBJ2-3; D gene uncertain. V gave up 4 bases and J gave up 2 bases, with 13 bases separating them. This CDR3 is 15 amino acids long. The DNA for the CDR3 is TGTGCCAGCAGTTCACCGGAAGAACCCACAGATACGCAGTATTTT. Protein sequence: CASSSPEEPTDTQYF.

This clonotype was picked up many times. V gene TRBV7-9 combines with J gene TRBJ2-1; TRBD2 agrees at 10 bases. Per germline, CDR1 SEHNR and CDR2 FQNEAQ (reference sequence). J was trimmed by 5 bases and V by 5 bases; bases with no gene match: 6. This CDR3 region has 15 residues. Here the CDR3 DNA reads TGTGCCAGCAGCCCATGGACTAGCGGCAACAATGAGCAGTTCTTC. This sequence encodes CASSPWTSGNNEQFF. The variable domain in full, completed from reference TRBV7-9 and TRBJ2-1, reads DTGVSQNPRHKITKRGQNVTFRCDPISEHNRLYWYRQTLGQGPEFLTYFQNEAQLEKSRLLSDRFSAERPKGSFSTLEIQRTEQGDSAMYLCASSPWTSGNNEQFFGPGTRLTVL.

The J gene is TRBJ1-1, the V gene TRBV12-3 or TRBV12-4, with 8 positions matching TRBD1. The CDR3 is 15 amino acids. The V segment lost 3 bases and the J segment 3 bases; nucleotides outside the gene matches: 6. In DNA, the CDR3 is TGTGCCAGCAGTTTGAATGGACAGGGAGACACTGAAGCTTTCTTT. Its translation: CASSLNGQGDTEAFF.

The chain carries TRBV30 and TRBJ2-1, with 10 bases identical to TRBD2. The germline CDR1 and CDR2 sequences are GTSNPN and SVGIG (reference sequence). V dropped 4 bases and J dropped 4; count of bases not matched to a gene: 13. The length of the CDR3 is 17 residues. In nucleotides, the CDR3 is TGTGCCTGGACCGCGACGACCTTACTAGCGGGATACAATGAGCAGTTCTTC. Its protein is CAWTATTLLAGYNEQFF.

This clonotype was recorded a few times. V and J are TRBV10-3 and TRBJ1-1, with 8 bases that match TRBD1. Per germline, CDR1 ENHRY and CDR2 SYGVKD. The CDR3 extends over 18 amino acids. V gave up 3 bases and J gave up 2 bases; unmatched junction bases: 14. The CDR3 DNA is TGTGCCATCAGTGACAGGACAGGGACCGGGGGGAAAAACACTGAAGCTTTCTTT. As protein: CAISDRTGTGGKNTEAFF.

V and J are TRBV18 and TRBJ1-2; weak D call: TRBD1 (5 bases). CDR1 and CDR2 (germline): KGHSH, LQKENI. This CDR3 contains 17 residues. The germline V and J ends were trimmed by 3 bases and 0 bases, with 17 bases remaining between them. In DNA form, the CDR3 reads TGTGCCAGCTCACCCCAGATGCCGGGACCGACTAACTATGGCTACACCTTC. It is translated as CASSPQMPGPTNYGYTF.

This clonotype was seen many times. The V gene is TRBV7-6, the J gene TRBJ1-2; 9 positions agree with TRBD1. The V and J ends lost 5 bases and 1 base, in that order; junction bases with no gene match: 2. The CDR3 length is 14 residues. The germline CDR1 and CDR2 sequences are SGHVS and FNYEAQ. This CDR3 reads CASSPGQGNYGYTF. The DNA for the CDR3 is TGTGCCAGCAGCCCGGGACAGGGTAACTATGGCTACACCTTC. The full variable domain, in which reference TRBV7-6 and TRBJ1-2 provide the parts outside the CDR3, is GAGVSQSPRYKVTKRGQDVALRCDPISGHVSLYWYRQALGQGPEFLTYFNYEAQQDKSGLPNDRFSAERPEGSISTLTIQRTEQRDSAMYRCASSPGQGNYGYTFGSGTRLTVV.

This clonotype has a handful of counts. For the CDR3, the DNA is TGTGCCAGCAGTGTATTTATCGGGACAGGGGTTGAGACCCAGTACTTC. It encodes CASSVFIGTGVETQYF. The V call is TRBV6-1, the J call TRBJ2-5; 10 bases map to TRBD1. The germline CDR1 and CDR2 sequences are MNHNS and SASEGT. V dropped 4 bases and J dropped 5; count of bases not matched to a gene: 10. This CDR3 has 16 amino acids.

The sample holds a few counts of this clonotype. The chain's CDR3 is CASSYSETSKAYEQYV. The CDR3 region has the DNA TGTGCCAGCAGTTACTCCGAAACTAGCAAGGCCTACGAGCAGTACGTC. The rearrangement links TRBV6-2 or TRBV6-3 to TRBJ2-7, with a weak D call TRBD2 (6 bases). Germline V gene data show CDR1 as MNHEY and CDR2 as SVGEGT. This CDR3 region has 16 residues. Trimming pared 0 bases from V and 2 bases from J, leaving 14 bases between.

This chain connects TRBV7-2 to TRBJ2-1; D remains ambiguous. Germline V CDR1 and CDR2: SGHTA, FQGNSA. Trimming stripped 4 bases from V and 9 bases from J, with 13 bases between. This CDR3 region has 13 residues. The CDR3 reads CASSSPTIGEQFF. In DNA, the CDR3 is TGTGCCAGCAGCTCCCCCACGATAGGTGAGCAGTTCTTC.

This clonotype was observed a handful of times. This chain uses TRBV6-1 with TRBJ2-7; TRBD2 matches at 9 bases. The J segment lost 3 bases and the V segment lost 0 bases, leaving 12 bases of the junction unmatched. Germline lookup yields CDR1 MNHNS and CDR2 SASEGT. There are 18 residues in the CDR3. CDR3 region: CASSEARVGGRALYEQYF. CDR3 bases: TGTGCCAGCAGTGAAGCGAGAGTGGGCGGGAGGGCCCTCTACGAGCAGTACTTC.

This clonotype was seen at least ten times. This chain uses TRBV28 with TRBJ2-2; D call uncertain. CDR3 length equals 12 residues. The germline V gene has CDR1 MDHEN and CDR2 SYDVKM. The ends were cut back, 3 bases at V and 6 bases at J, with 5 bases in the middle. The CDR3 region has the DNA TGTGCCAGCAGTTTTCAGTCCGGGGAGCTGTTTTTT. This sequence encodes CASSFQSGELFF.

This clonotype was detected only a few times. The chain employs TRBV12-3 or TRBV12-4 and TRBJ2-6; 10 bases match TRBD1. Unmatched junction bases numbered 8, after V lost 5 bases and J lost 4 bases. The CDR3 has 17 residues. The CDR3 is CASSPGQGMRGANVLTF. In DNA form, the CDR3 reads TGTGCCAGCAGTCCGGGACAGGGGATGAGAGGGGCCAACGTCCTGACTTTC.

This chain uses TRBV4-1 with TRBJ1-1, with D possibly matching TRBD1 (6 bases). The V end lost 0 bases, the J end lost 0 bases, and 11 bases lay between the germline ends. Looked up from germline, CDR1 is MGHRA and CDR2 is YSYEKL. The length of the CDR3 is 16 residues. CDR3 nucleotides: TGCGCCAGCAGCCAAGAGACAGGCCTTATGAACACTGAAGCTTTCTTT. Translation gives CASSQETGLMNTEAFF.

The chain joins TRBV15 to TRBJ1-1; D is unresolved. V lost 5 bases and J lost 7, with 20 bases in between. The germline CDR1 and CDR2 sequences are LNHNV and YYDKDF (reference sequence). This CDR3 contains 15 residues. DNA for the CDR3: TGTGCCACCAGCGGACCTGGCCGTAAGGGTAATGAAGCTTTCTTT. It codes for CATSGPGRKGNEAFF.

V is TRBV12-3 or TRBV12-4 and J is TRBJ1-2, with 9 bases aligning to TRBD1. V shed 5 bases, J shed 4 bases, and the junction held 8 bases outside the gene matches. The CDR3 is 15 amino acids. CDR3 sequence: CASSPGQGRGYGYTF. CDR3 DNA: TGTGCCAGCAGTCCGGGACAGGGAAGGGGCTATGGCTACACCTTC.

In the case of this clonotype: This may stem from a read error, because a much larger clone lies one nucleotide away. The CDR3, as DNA: TGTGCCAGTAGAGACAGGGACAACACTGAAGCTTTCTTT. Protein: CASRDRDNTEAFF. The chain has TRBV19 and TRBJ1-1; 7 bases map to TRBD1. The CDR3 runs to 13 residues. V shed 6 bases and J 2 bases; nucleotides not matched to a gene: 3. From germline, CDR1 is LNHDA and CDR2 SQIVND (reference sequence).

The rearrangement links TRBV29-1 to TRBJ2-7; maybe TRBD2 (5 bases). The germline V gene encodes CDR1 SQVTM and CDR2 ANQGSEA. There are 13 residues in the CDR3. V was cut by 4 bases and J by 3 bases, with 13 bases left in between. The DNA of the CDR3 is TGCAGCGTTGCCGCGGGCATCAGCTACGAGCAGTACTTC. It codes for CSVAAGISYEQYF.

V is TRBV6-6 and J is TRBJ1-2; 7 nucleotides match TRBD1. The CDR3 contains 12 residues. The ends lost 6 bases at V and 4 bases at J; junction bases unmatched: 2. Germline assignment: CDR1 MNHNY and CDR2 SVGAGI (reference sequence). The CDR3 sequence: CASSGDSYGYTF. The CDR3, as DNA: TGTGCCAGCAGCGGGGACAGCTATGGCTACACCTTC.

This chain links TRBV7-9 with TRBJ2-5; TRBD1 matches 8 bases. This CDR3 contains 13 residues. J lost 4 bases, V lost 2 bases, and 0 bases had no gene match. Germline assignment: CDR1 SEHNR and CDR2 FQNEAQ (reference sequence). The CDR3 DNA sequence: TGTGCCAGCAGCTTACAGGGGGCAGAGACCCAGTACTTC. This codes for CASSLQGAETQYF.

This clonotype appeared many times. The chain recombines TRBV7-2 with TRBJ2-1; weak D call: TRBD1 (7 bases). CDR3 length equals 16 residues. Looked up from germline, CDR1 is SGHTA and CDR2 is FQGNSA. V shed 2 bases and J shed 3 bases, with 14 bases lying between them. The CDR3 nucleotides read TGTGCCAGCAGCTTAAGTTTGCAGGGGGGCTACAATGAGCAGTTCTTC. Protein sequence: CASSLSLQGGYNEQFF.

This clonotype has more than one count but fewer than ten. The V call is TRBV28, the J call TRBJ1-5, with 7 bases lining up with TRBD1. V lost 4 bases to trimming and J lost 4 bases; unmatched junction nucleotides: 10. Germline CDR1 MDHEN, CDR2 SYDVKM. The CDR3 loop spans 16 amino acids. CDR3 region: CASSSPIQGGNQPQHF. The CDR3 nucleotides read TGTGCCAGCAGTTCCCCCATCCAGGGGGGGAATCAGCCCCAGCATTTT.

CDR3 DNA sequence: TGTGCCAGCAGCGTAGGTGGGACAGGGCGTGCTTTCTTT. It codes for CASSVGGTGRAFF. J is TRBJ1-1 and V is TRBV9; TRBD1 matches at 9 bases. There are 13 residues in the CDR3. Germline CDR1 SGDLS, CDR2 YYNGEE. V lost 0 bases and J lost 11; bases outside the gene matches: 5. The whole variable domain, filled in from reference TRBV9 and TRBJ1-1, reads DSGVTQTPKHLITATGQRVTLRCSPRSGDLSVYWYQQSLDQGLQFLIQYYNGEERAKGNILERFSAQQFPDLHSELNLSSLELGDSALYFCASSVGGTGRAFFGQGTRLTVV.